A single sample gave rise to the 22 T cell receptor beta chains below, sequenced in a study of T-cell reconstitution after alpha-beta-depleted transplantation in children. The TCRbeta library incorporated unique molecular identifiers. TCRdb reanalysed the PCR reads using MiXCR and keeps one entry per CDR3 protein. The profile shows 84,000 or so distinct CDR3 sequences, 15% to 19% of them singletons. This specimen consisted of PBMCs, mostly from graft donor cells, obtained 180 days after TCRalphabeta/CD19-depleted stem cell transplant. These receptors all stem from a male patient under 10 years old who had a stem cell transplant for acute lymphoblastic leukemia, so the T cells may come from the graft donor.

The chain is built from TRBV5-1 and TRBJ2-5; D is perhaps TRBD1 (6 bases). The CDR3 covers 14 residues. V gave up 7 bases and J gave up 2 bases, with 15 bases separating them. Germline assignment: CDR1 SGHRS and CDR2 YFSETQ. The CDR3 loop reads CASPQAGEQETQYF. For the CDR3, the DNA is TGCGCCAGCCCACAGGCAGGGGAACAAGAGACCCAGTACTTC.

This clonotype was seen only a few times. The chain links TRBV2 to TRBJ2-2; D uncertain. With 4 bases removed from V and 4 bases from J, the gap between germline ends came to 10 bases. Germline V CDR1 and CDR2: SNHLY, FYNNEI. The CDR3 is made up of 14 amino acids. In DNA, the CDR3 is TGTGCCAGCAGTGGGACCATGATCACCGGGGAGCTGTTTTTT. As protein: CASSGTMITGELFF.

This chain connects TRBV15 to TRBJ2-7; D gene uncertain. Trimming shortened V by 0 bases and J by 3 bases, and 18 bases separated the two germline ends. Germline V lookup: CDR1 LNHNV, CDR2 YYDKDF (reference sequence). The CDR3 extends over 17 amino acids. The CDR3 region is CATSRDPHRDGDYEQYF. The CDR3 bases are TGTGCCACCAGCAGAGATCCTCACCGAGACGGAGACTACGAGCAGTACTTC.

The gene calls are TRBV5-1 and TRBJ1-2; D gene ambiguous. Trimming left V 7 bases short and J 0 bases short, with 10 bases between. Germline V gives CDR1 SGHRS, CDR2 YFSETQ. The CDR3 consists of 13 residues. CDR3 sequence (DNA): TGCGCCAGCTCCCCGCAAGCTAACTATGGCTACACCTTC. Its protein product is CASSPQANYGYTF.

This clonotype was counted a few times. The chain uses TRBV5-1 and TRBJ2-7, with D maybe TRBD1 (5 bases). The CDR3 is 15 amino acids. Germline CDR1 is SGHRS and CDR2 is YFSETQ. The V and J ends lost 4 bases and 0 bases respectively, with 14 bases between them. The CDR3 bases are TGCGCCAGCAGCCTGGGGCCGGAGAGCTCCTACGAGCAGTACTTC. Its protein product is CASSLGPESSYEQYF.

A remark on this clonotype: A junction boundary mismatches the germline segment, possibly from a read error. The chain employs TRBV24-1 and TRBJ2-1; unclear D gene. The germline V gene has CDR1 KGHDR and CDR2 SFDVKD. CDR3 length: 14 residues. CDR3 in amino acids: CATSDQDPYNEPFF. CDR3 bases: TGTGCCACCAGTGATCAGGACCCCTACAATGAGCCGTTCTTC.

There are a few counts of this clonotype. The V call is TRBV10-3, the J call TRBJ2-3, with 12 bases identical to TRBD2. V dropped 6 bases and J dropped 4; count of bases not matched to a gene: 8. Germline CDR1 is ENHRY and CDR2 is SYGVKD. CDR3 length: 16 amino acids. The CDR3 spells CAISLPSGGEADTQYF. CDR3 nucleotide sequence: TGTGCCATCAGCTTACCTAGCGGGGGGGAGGCAGATACGCAGTATTTT.

This chain links TRBV20-1 with TRBJ2-7; TRBD1 aligns across 8 bases. Germline loops: CDR1 DFQATT, CDR2 SNEGSKA (reference sequence). The CDR3 is made up of 17 amino acids. Unmatched junction bases numbered 18, after V lost 5 bases and J lost 3 bases. The CDR3 sequence is CSAGQGKPHPLYYEQYF. CDR3 bases: TGCAGTGCTGGACAGGGTAAACCCCATCCGTTATACTACGAGCAGTACTTC.

This clonotype has just a few counts. The gene calls are TRBV9 and TRBJ2-5, with TRBD2 as a possible D gene (5 bases). The CDR3 runs 15 residues. Germline V gene sequence: CDR1 SGDLS, CDR2 YYNGEE. With 4 bases removed from V and 5 bases from J, the gap between germline ends came to 18 bases. The DNA of the CDR3 is TGTGCCAGCAGCCCCTGGGCTAGCACGGGGGAGACCCAGTACTTC. This sequence encodes CASSPWASTGETQYF. The full variable domain, rest sourced from reference TRBV9 and TRBJ2-5, is DSGVTQTPKHLITATGQRVTLRCSPRSGDLSVYWYQQSLDQGLQFLIQYYNGEERAKGNILERFSAQQFPDLHSELNLSSLELGDSALYFCASSPWASTGETQYFGPGTRLLVL.

The chain links TRBV5-1 to TRBJ2-2; no clear D. The CDR3 runs 15 residues. Germline V gene lookup returns CDR1 SGHRS and CDR2 YFSETQ. V lost 0 bases and J 5 bases, leaving 11 bases between the germline ends. CDR3 bases: TGCGCCAGCAGCTTGGTCCCCCTGGAGACCGGGGAGCTGTTTTTT. This translates into CASSLVPLETGELFF.

The chain couples TRBV5-1 to TRBJ2-2; 8 nucleotides line up with TRBD1. The CDR3 is 16 amino acids. Germline loops: CDR1 SGHRS, CDR2 YFSETQ. V shed 1 base, J shed 5 bases, and the junction held 7 bases outside the gene matches. The CDR3 loop reads CASSLKSGGWTGELFF. For the CDR3, the DNA is TGCGCCAGCAGCTTGAAATCAGGGGGCTGGACCGGGGAGCTGTTTTTT.

V usage is TRBV5-5 and J usage is TRBJ1-1; maybe TRBD1 (5 bases). Germline CDR1 reads SGHKS; CDR2 reads YYEKEE (reference sequence). The CDR3 contains 13 residues. V lost 5 bases and J lost 12, with 20 bases in between. Written as DNA, the CDR3 is TGTGCCAGCAGAAAGGCACCGGGACTCGTAACTTTCTTT. This codes for CASRKAPGLVTFF.

This clonotype was observed a few times. V is TRBV12-3 or TRBV12-4 and J is TRBJ1-2; 8 bases align to TRBD1. CDR3 length: 15 amino acids. Trimming took 4 bases from V and 2 from J; bases not matched to a gene: 6. For the CDR3, the DNA is TGTGCCAGCAGTTCACCTCGGACAGGGAACTATGGCTACACCTTC. Protein: CASSSPRTGNYGYTF.

This clonotype has just a few counts. This chain connects TRBV5-6 to TRBJ1-2; no definite D call. Germline CDR1 SGHDT, CDR2 YYEEEE. The V end was cut by 0 bases, the J end by 4 bases, with 10 bases between. The CDR3 covers 14 residues. The CDR3 DNA reads as TGTGCCAGCAGCTTGGGTGACGTCAGCTATGGCTACACCTTC. Translated: CASSLGDVSYGYTF. The whole variable domain, remainder taken from reference TRBV5-6 and TRBJ1-2, is DAGVTQSPTHLIKTRGQQVTLRCSPKSGHDTVSWYQQALGQGPQFIFQYYEEEERQRGNFPDRFSGHQFPNYSSELNVNALLLGDSALYLCASSLGDVSYGYTFGSGTRLTVV.

V is TRBV19 and J is TRBJ1-5; 8 bases agree with TRBD1. The CDR3 runs 17 residues. Per germline, CDR1 LNHDA and CDR2 SQIVND (reference sequence). V lost 9 bases to trimming and J lost 0 bases; unmatched junction nucleotides: 13. The CDR3 here is CASSERRGTGSNQPQHF. The CDR3 region has the DNA TGTGCCAGCTCGGAAAGAAGGGGGACAGGTAGCAATCAGCCCCAGCATTTT.

The chain employs TRBV7-2 and TRBJ2-3; 9 bases line up with TRBD2. Per the germline V gene, CDR1 is SGHTA and CDR2 is FQGNSA. The V segment lost 1 base and the J segment 2 bases; nucleotides outside the gene matches: 4. The CDR3 spans 16 residues. In DNA, the CDR3 is TGTGCCAGCAGCTTAGAGCGGGGGGCCTACACAGATACGCAGTATTTT. The encoded protein is CASSLERGAYTDTQYF.

V is TRBV19 and J is TRBJ1-1; 7 positions match TRBD1. Losses at the gene ends were 6 bases for V and 9 bases for J; bases not matched to a gene: 13. Germline V lookup: CDR1 LNHDA, CDR2 SQIVND (reference sequence). The CDR3 totals 14 residues. CDR3 DNA: TGTGCCAGTAGACCGGGGACAGCCCTAGGACAAGCTTTCTTT. It is translated as CASRPGTALGQAFF.

This clonotype has only a few counts. This chain links TRBV9 with TRBJ2-2, with 7 bases fitting TRBD2. The germline V gene encodes CDR1 SGDLS and CDR2 YYNGEE. Trimming removed 0 bases from V and 4 bases from J; junction bases left unmatched: 9. The CDR3 has 17 residues. The CDR3 spells CASSVVGSASGTGELFF. The CDR3 DNA is TGTGCCAGCAGCGTAGTCGGCTCGGCTAGCGGCACCGGGGAGCTGTTTTTT.

This chain connects TRBV11-3 to TRBJ2-5; possibly TRBD2 for D (5 bases). This CDR3 has 13 amino acids. Trimming removed 1 base from V and 5 bases from J, with 8 bases in between. Germline V gives CDR1 SGHNT, CDR2 YENEEA. The CDR3 sequence: CASSLASGETQYF. For the CDR3, the DNA is TGTGCCAGCAGCTTAGCATCGGGGGAGACCCAGTACTTC.

This clonotype was seen repeatedly, ten times or more. The CDR3 loop is CASSFRTLDEQYF. CDR3 bases: TGCGCCAGCAGCTTCAGGACACTCGACGAGCAGTACTTC. The gene calls are TRBV5-1 and TRBJ2-7; D is perhaps TRBD1 (5 bases). The CDR3 spans 13 residues. V was pared by 2 bases and J by 5 bases, with 11 bases between. CDR1 and CDR2 (germline): SGHRS, YFSETQ.

This clonotype was recorded at least ten times. The CDR3, as DNA: TGCAGTGCCCGGGCAGGGAACCAAGAGACCCAGTACTTC. It codes for CSARAGNQETQYF. The chain uses TRBV20-1 and TRBJ2-5, with a possible D match to TRBD1 (5 bases). The CDR3 length is 13 residues. Germline V lookup: CDR1 DFQATT, CDR2 SNEGSKA (reference sequence). Deletions cut 6 bases from V and 0 bases from J, with 11 bases between.

The rearrangement links TRBV5-1 to TRBJ2-7, with D unresolved. This CDR3 is built from 15 residues. Germline CDR1 SGHRS, CDR2 YFSETQ. The V and J ends lost 1 base and 4 bases respectively, with 15 bases between them. CDR3 bases: TGCGCCAGCAGCTTGTATCCCTCCCAAGGGTACGAGCAGTACTTC. Protein sequence: CASSLYPSQGYEQYF. Full variable domain (outside the CDR3, taken from reference TRBV5-1 and TRBJ2-7): KAGVTQTPRYLIKTRGQQVTLSCSPISGHRSVSWYQQTPGQGLQFLFEYFSETQRNKGNFPGRFSGRQFSNSRSEMNVSTLELGDSALYLCASSLYPSQGYEQYFGPGTRLTVT.